Listed below are T cell receptor beta chains from one sample, sequenced in a study of blood T cell repertoires in COVID-19. Method: immunoSEQ multiplex PCR; TCRdb's copy keeps in-frame clones and lacks some. The sample gives 150,000 to 200,000 clones, 88% of which show up once; roughly 8.6% is in the top ten. The source material was PBMCs or T cells enriched from blood (not recorded which). The receptors come from a woman under 30 who had recovered from COVID-19. Both conserved end residues are trimmed from each CDR3.

>12|TRBV2
ASSVGGLNTEAF
>12|TRBV4-1
ASSQDQGRAEQY
>13|TRBV3-1/TRBV3-2
ASSQQTGWGYEQY
>10|TRBV18
ASSPQHYEQY
>13|TRBV28
ASSLLGTGDSPLH
>11|TRBV15
ATSRTGLTEAF
>12|TRBV19
ASSIGTGNQPQH
>16|TRBV4-1
ASSQGQGRTYSNQPQH
>14|TRBV7-7
ASSLASGTAVEPQH
>13|TRBV6-2/TRBV6-3
ASSRTGGESYGYT
>15|TRBV5-1
ASSQGSSGGYRNEQF
>13|TRBV7-9
ASSPSTGVEVEQY
>14|TRBV6-6
ASSTTLAGGRETQY
>12|TRBV18
ASSGTGGYTEAF
>12|TRBV6-5
ASSRGLVGDTQY
>11|TRBV3-1/TRBV3-2
ASSHDRNQPQH
>12|TRBV10-3
AISPGLAPSEQF
>14|TRBV2
ASSEVAGGTYNEQF
>12|TRBV28
ASSTPDRGETQY
>13|TRBV4-2
ASSQELAGVYEQY
>13|TRBV19
ASSRRTSGYNEQF
>12|TRBV10-3
AISEAGLTDTQY
>9|TRBV2
ASRLIETQY
>14|TRBV27
ASSRNWGGLDNEQF
>13|TRBV19
ASSPQDNYNSPLH
>12|TRBV7-2
ASSSVTGNPRQY
>13|TRBV30
AWRDTQGWPGELF
>14|TRBV27
ASSWGPGATNEKLF
>13|TRBV30
AWSVGGTSNQPQH
>14|TRBV6-5
ASSYRTSGGADTQY
>13|TRBV28
ASSKVGALSYEQY
>14|TRBV2
ASRERTSGGTDTQY
>14|TRBV7-2
ASSPHLGVLNTEAF
>12|TRBV7-2
ASSWVTAGDEQF
>13|TRBV5-4
ASRPGTGANYGYT
>12|TRBV15
ATTWGGGTGELF
>13|TRBV7-6
ASGTLGGMNTEAF
>12|TRBV28
ASRTALQGNIQY
>16|TRBV28
ASSSGTSGGRSYNEQF
>12|TRBV30
AWAQRSSYNEQF